The 26 T cell receptor beta chains presented below share a single source sample, sequenced in a study of CD8 T cells in Susac syndrome. It was with random hexamers that 0.5 to 1 ug RNA was reverse transcribed. TCRdb reanalysed the immunoSEQ multiplex PCR reads using MiXCR and keeps one entry per CDR3 protein. This sample has approximately 180,000 distinct CDR3 sequences, with around 94% found just once. Sequencing was performed on CD4+ T cells from PBMCs. The receptors shown here come from a human donor with Susac syndrome.

Turning to this clonotype: The junction differs from germline at one of its ends, possibly a read error. The chain has TRBV5-1 and TRBJ1-2; 7 bases fit TRBD1. This CDR3 is 11 amino acids long. CDR1 and CDR2 (germline): SGHRS, YFSETQ. The CDR3 here is CASSLTGVLSF. As DNA, the CDR3 is TGCGCCAGCAGCTTGACAGGGGTCCTTTCATTC. Combining the CDR3 with reference TRBV5-1 and TRBJ1-2 gives the whole variable domain KAGVTQTPRYLIKTRGQQVTLSCSPISGHRSVSWYQQTPGQGLQFLFEYFSETQRNKGNFPGRFSGRQFSNSRSEMNVSTLELGDSALYLCASSLTGVLSFGSGTRLTVV.

This clonotype was seen only once. This chain's CDR3 is CASSLAGRAGELFF. As DNA, the CDR3 is TGTGCCAGCAGCTTAGCGGGAAGGGCCGGGGAGCTGTTTTTT. The chain is built from TRBV7-9 and TRBJ2-2, with D unresolved. V lost 0 bases to trimming and J lost 6 bases, with 8 bases between them. The CDR3 totals 14 residues. Germline V gene lookup returns CDR1 SEHNR and CDR2 FQNEAQ (reference sequence).

The chain recombines TRBV12-3 or TRBV12-4 with TRBJ2-1; no clear D gene. V was cut by 2 bases and J by 6 bases, with 2 bases left in between. This CDR3 contains 11 residues. In DNA form, the CDR3 reads TGTGCCAGCAGTTTATTCAATGAGCAGTTCTTC. As protein: CASSLFNEQFF.

This clonotype was picked up one time. The V and J genes are TRBV20-1 and TRBJ2-7; 10 nucleotides match TRBD1. The CDR3 is 14 amino acids. The V and J ends lost 4 bases and 6 bases, in that order; junction bases with no gene match: 9. Germline values: CDR1 DFQATT, CDR2 SNEGSKA (reference sequence). CDR3 nucleotides: TGCAGTGCTATAAGGGACAGGGGTGGTGGCGAGCAGTACTTC. Its translation is CSAIRDRGGGEQYF.

The chain recombines TRBV20-1 with TRBJ2-5, with a weak D call TRBD1 (6 bases). CDR1 and CDR2 (germline): DFQATT, SNEGSKA (reference sequence). The CDR3 is made up of 16 amino acids. The germline V and J ends were trimmed by 3 bases and 2 bases, with 19 bases remaining between them. Here the CDR3 DNA reads TGCAGTGCTAGGCCCCCGATCCAGGGGTTTCAAGAGACCCAGTACTTC. It codes for CSARPPIQGFQETQYF.

The V call is TRBV20-1, the J call TRBJ1-1; TRBD1 matches at 8 bases. Germline lookup yields CDR1 DFQATT and CDR2 SNEGSKA (reference sequence). The CDR3 consists of 13 residues. The J segment lost 1 base and the V segment lost 6 bases, leaving 4 bases of the junction unmatched. The CDR3 sequence: CSAIGTGNTEAFF. Written as DNA, the CDR3 is TGCAGTGCAATCGGGACAGGGAACACTGAAGCTTTCTTT.

This clonotype appeared a few times. The V call is TRBV7-7, the J call TRBJ2-5; possible D gene TRBD1, 5 bases. CDR1 and CDR2 (germline): SSHAT, FNYEAQ (reference sequence). V lost 3 bases, J lost 5 bases, and 10 bases lay in between. The CDR3 has 13 residues. The CDR3 DNA reads as TGTGCCAGCAGCTTGTCCAGGGTCGAGACCCAGTACTTC. Its protein product is CASSLSRVETQYF. Full variable domain (outside the CDR3, taken from reference TRBV7-7 and TRBJ2-5): GAGVSQSPRYKVTKRGQDVTLRCDPISSHATLYWYQQALGQGPEFLTYFNYEAQPDKSGLPSDRFSAERPEGSISTLTIQRTEQRDSAMYRCASSLSRVETQYFGPGTRLLVL.

This clonotype was recorded once. The V and J genes are TRBV7-6 and TRBJ1-1; tentative D call: TRBD1 (5 bases). Trimming shortened V by 5 bases and J by 7 bases, and 14 bases separated the two germline ends. The CDR3 is 13 residues long. Germline V lookup: CDR1 SGHVS, CDR2 FNYEAQ. The CDR3 sequence is CASSKRGRGEAFF. Here the CDR3 DNA reads TGTGCCAGCAGCAAAAGGGGCCGGGGTGAAGCTTTCTTT.

V usage is TRBV6-5 and J usage is TRBJ2-7, with TRBD1 matching over 7 bases. Germline CDR1 is MNHEY and CDR2 is SVGAGI. The CDR3 contains 14 residues. Unmatched junction bases numbered 7, after V lost 5 bases and J lost 3 bases. CDR3 residues: CASSRRTGNYEQYF. In DNA, the CDR3 is TGTGCCAGCAGTCGAAGGACAGGTAACTACGAGCAGTACTTC.

The chain has TRBV5-1 and TRBJ1-1; D may be TRBD1 (5 bases). The CDR3 loop spans 13 amino acids. In germline, CDR1 is SGHRS, CDR2 YFSETQ. V lost 4 bases, J lost 8 bases, and 15 bases lay in between. CDR3 loop: CASSRDGSGEAFF. In nucleotides, the CDR3 is TGCGCCAGCAGCCGGGACGGTTCGGGGGAAGCTTTCTTT.

The chain employs TRBV6-8 and TRBJ2-6, with a possible D match to TRBD1 (6 bases). Germline CDR1 and CDR2: MNHGY and SAAAGT. This CDR3 has 15 residues. Trimming cost V 6 bases and J 4 bases, with 13 bases left between them. The CDR3 DNA is TGTGCCAGCAGCTTACAGGGCTCCGGGGCCAACGTCCTGACTTTC. Translated: CASSLQGSGANVLTF.

This chain links TRBV20-1 with TRBJ2-7; TRBD2 might be the D (5 bases). This CDR3 contains 13 residues. The germline gives CDR1 DFQATT, CDR2 SNEGSKA (reference sequence). Trimming shortened V by 6 bases and J by 4 bases, and 16 bases separated the two germline ends. CDR3 in amino acids: CSAPTPGGYEQYF. DNA for the CDR3: TGCAGTGCACCAACGCCGGGCGGGTACGAGCAGTACTTC.

J is TRBJ2-7 and V is TRBV5-1; D possibly uses TRBD1 or TRBD2 (5 bases each). Germline V gene data show CDR1 as SGHRS and CDR2 as YFSETQ. The ends were cut back, 4 bases at V and 4 bases at J, with 12 bases in the middle. The CDR3 loop spans 13 amino acids. The CDR3 DNA reads as TGCGCCAGCAGCCCTGGGACGGAATACGAGCAGTACTTC. This sequence encodes CASSPGTEYEQYF.

The chain carries TRBV28 and TRBJ2-3; no clear D. Trimming pared 6 bases from V and 3 bases from J, leaving 13 bases between. Germline V gene lookup returns CDR1 MDHEN and CDR2 SYDVKM. This CDR3 is built from 14 residues. CDR3 sequence (DNA): TGTGCCAGCAGCATACCCAGCGCGACAGATACGCAGTATTTT. Translating gives CASSIPSATDTQYF.

V and J are TRBV7-8 and TRBJ1-6, with 11 bases lining up with TRBD1. Per germline, CDR1 SGHVS and CDR2 FQNEAQ. V shed 5 bases, J shed 7 bases, and the junction held 7 bases outside the gene matches. This CDR3 has 16 residues. CDR3: CASSPGTGGLNSPLHF. As DNA, the CDR3 is TGTGCCAGCAGCCCCGGGACAGGGGGATTAAATTCACCCCTCCACTTT.

The rearrangement uses TRBV28 and TRBJ1-5; 8 positions match TRBD1. Trimming took 11 bases from V and 7 from J; bases not matched to a gene: 10. This CDR3 contains 13 residues. Germline CDR1 and CDR2: MDHEN and SYDVKM. CDR3 protein: CAAGGQVGQPQHF. CDR3 bases: TGTGCCGCGGGGGGACAGGTCGGGCAGCCCCAGCATTTT.

The J gene is TRBJ1-5, the V gene TRBV25-1; a possible D gene is TRBD1 (5 bases). Germline CDR1 and CDR2: MGHDK and SYGVNS. V dropped 3 bases and J dropped 2 bases, with 23 bases sitting between them. This CDR3 spans 19 amino acids. CDR3 coding DNA: TGTGCCAGCAGTGACCCCTCAAGGTACTGGGGGTGGCGCAATCAGCCCCAGCATTTT. This encodes CASSDPSRYWGWRNQPQHF.

The rearrangement uses TRBV4-3 and TRBJ2-3; D gene ambiguous. The CDR3 is 14 amino acids. Germline CDR1 is LGHNA and CDR2 is YSLEER. V was cut by 0 bases and J by 1 base, with 5 bases left in between. CDR3 in amino acids: CASSQETGTDTQYF. DNA for the CDR3: TGCGCCAGCAGCCAAGAGACTGGCACAGATACGCAGTATTTT.

The chain recombines TRBV15 with TRBJ2-1; a weak D match, TRBD2 (5 bases). Trimming shortened V by 1 base and J by 2 bases, and 9 bases separated the two germline ends. Germline V gene data show CDR1 as LNHNV and CDR2 as YYDKDF (reference sequence). The CDR3 runs 15 residues. CDR3 DNA: TGTGCCACCAGCAGAGCCGGGAACCCCTACAATGAGCAGTTCTTC. Translating gives CATSRAGNPYNEQFF.

V usage is TRBV5-1 and J usage is TRBJ2-3; possible D gene TRBD1, 6 bases. CDR1 is SGHRS, CDR2 YFSETQ, per germline. Trimming removed 0 bases at V and 6 bases at J, with 17 bases between. CDR3 length: 16 amino acids. This CDR3 is CASSLEARGQADTQYF. The CDR3 bases are TGCGCCAGCAGCTTGGAGGCCAGGGGCCAAGCGGATACGCAGTATTTT.

The chain carries TRBV30 and TRBJ2-7; D is undetermined. Trimming shortened V by 1 base and J by 5 bases, and 15 bases separated the two germline ends. This CDR3 is 14 amino acids long. Per germline, CDR1 GTSNPN and CDR2 SVGIG (reference sequence). For the CDR3, the DNA is TGTGCCTGGAGTGAGCAGTCCTTTGGAGACGAGCAGTACTTC. Translated: CAWSEQSFGDEQYF.

V and J are TRBV4-2 and TRBJ2-1, with TRBD2 matching 10 bases. The CDR3 contains 16 residues. The J segment lost 4 bases and the V segment lost 1 base, leaving 4 bases of the junction unmatched. Per germline, CDR1 LGHNA and CDR2 YNFKEQ. The CDR3 DNA sequence: TGTGCCAGCAGCCAAGGAAGGACTAGCGGATACAATGAGCAGTTCTTC. Its protein product is CASSQGRTSGYNEQFF.

This chain uses TRBV5-4 with TRBJ2-2; tentatively, D is TRBD2 (6 bases). The CDR3 consists of 15 residues. Trimming cost V 4 bases and J 5 bases, with 15 bases left between them. CDR1 is SGHNT and CDR2 is YYREEE in the germline V gene (reference sequence). The CDR3 region is CASSLRGTTTGELFF. CDR3 bases: TGTGCCAGCAGCCTCCGCGGGACCACTACCGGGGAGCTGTTTTTT.

J is TRBJ2-5 and V is TRBV7-2; 12 bases are shared with TRBD2. The germline CDR1 and CDR2 sequences are SGHTA and FQGNSA. The CDR3 totals 16 residues. V dropped 4 bases and J dropped 6; count of bases not matched to a gene: 9. In DNA form, the CDR3 reads TGTGCCAGCAGCTCCCCGAGGACTAGCGGGAAACAGACCCAGTACTTC. Translated: CASSSPRTSGKQTQYF.

J is TRBJ2-7 and V is TRBV12-3 or TRBV12-4; the match to TRBD1 covers 7 bases. CDR3 length: 14 residues. V lost 6 bases to trimming and J lost 5 bases; unmatched junction nucleotides: 10. CDR3 in amino acids: CASSPGRGPHEQYF. CDR3 coding DNA: TGTGCCAGCAGCCCCGGAAGGGGGCCCCACGAGCAGTACTTC.

This chain uses TRBV20-1 with TRBJ2-2, with 9 bases that match TRBD2. CDR3 length: 19 amino acids. CDR1 and CDR2 (germline): DFQATT, SNEGSKA (reference sequence). The ends lost 2 bases at V and 4 bases at J; junction bases unmatched: 17. This CDR3 reads CSARKPRGSGSPGTGELFF. CDR3 in DNA: TGCAGTGCTAGAAAGCCGCGGGGTAGCGGGAGTCCAGGCACCGGGGAGCTGTTTTTT.